This entry describes one T cell receptor (beta chain). Only in-frame clones appear in the TCRdb table, and some are missing; sequencing was by immunoSEQ multiplex PCR. The sample has 400,000 or so clones; over 85% are singletons. Germline trimming cut 1 base from V and 3 bases from J; bases unmatched to any gene: 4. The CDR3 consists of 15 residues. Looked up from germline, CDR1 is SNHLY and CDR2 is FYNNEI. This entry belongs to a study of blood T cell repertoires in COVID-19. Study information: Sources were T cells, B-cell-depleted T cells, or PBMCs; the material itself was cDNA or gDNA.

The sample consisted of peripheral blood. The V call is TRBV2, the J call TRBJ2-3; TRBD1 agrees at 7 bases. The sequence came from a man younger than 35 with COVID-19, enrolled during active disease. CDR3 DNA: TGTGCCAGCAGTGAAGGGACAGGTCAAACAGATACGCAGTATTTT. Translation gives CASSEGTGQTDTQYF.